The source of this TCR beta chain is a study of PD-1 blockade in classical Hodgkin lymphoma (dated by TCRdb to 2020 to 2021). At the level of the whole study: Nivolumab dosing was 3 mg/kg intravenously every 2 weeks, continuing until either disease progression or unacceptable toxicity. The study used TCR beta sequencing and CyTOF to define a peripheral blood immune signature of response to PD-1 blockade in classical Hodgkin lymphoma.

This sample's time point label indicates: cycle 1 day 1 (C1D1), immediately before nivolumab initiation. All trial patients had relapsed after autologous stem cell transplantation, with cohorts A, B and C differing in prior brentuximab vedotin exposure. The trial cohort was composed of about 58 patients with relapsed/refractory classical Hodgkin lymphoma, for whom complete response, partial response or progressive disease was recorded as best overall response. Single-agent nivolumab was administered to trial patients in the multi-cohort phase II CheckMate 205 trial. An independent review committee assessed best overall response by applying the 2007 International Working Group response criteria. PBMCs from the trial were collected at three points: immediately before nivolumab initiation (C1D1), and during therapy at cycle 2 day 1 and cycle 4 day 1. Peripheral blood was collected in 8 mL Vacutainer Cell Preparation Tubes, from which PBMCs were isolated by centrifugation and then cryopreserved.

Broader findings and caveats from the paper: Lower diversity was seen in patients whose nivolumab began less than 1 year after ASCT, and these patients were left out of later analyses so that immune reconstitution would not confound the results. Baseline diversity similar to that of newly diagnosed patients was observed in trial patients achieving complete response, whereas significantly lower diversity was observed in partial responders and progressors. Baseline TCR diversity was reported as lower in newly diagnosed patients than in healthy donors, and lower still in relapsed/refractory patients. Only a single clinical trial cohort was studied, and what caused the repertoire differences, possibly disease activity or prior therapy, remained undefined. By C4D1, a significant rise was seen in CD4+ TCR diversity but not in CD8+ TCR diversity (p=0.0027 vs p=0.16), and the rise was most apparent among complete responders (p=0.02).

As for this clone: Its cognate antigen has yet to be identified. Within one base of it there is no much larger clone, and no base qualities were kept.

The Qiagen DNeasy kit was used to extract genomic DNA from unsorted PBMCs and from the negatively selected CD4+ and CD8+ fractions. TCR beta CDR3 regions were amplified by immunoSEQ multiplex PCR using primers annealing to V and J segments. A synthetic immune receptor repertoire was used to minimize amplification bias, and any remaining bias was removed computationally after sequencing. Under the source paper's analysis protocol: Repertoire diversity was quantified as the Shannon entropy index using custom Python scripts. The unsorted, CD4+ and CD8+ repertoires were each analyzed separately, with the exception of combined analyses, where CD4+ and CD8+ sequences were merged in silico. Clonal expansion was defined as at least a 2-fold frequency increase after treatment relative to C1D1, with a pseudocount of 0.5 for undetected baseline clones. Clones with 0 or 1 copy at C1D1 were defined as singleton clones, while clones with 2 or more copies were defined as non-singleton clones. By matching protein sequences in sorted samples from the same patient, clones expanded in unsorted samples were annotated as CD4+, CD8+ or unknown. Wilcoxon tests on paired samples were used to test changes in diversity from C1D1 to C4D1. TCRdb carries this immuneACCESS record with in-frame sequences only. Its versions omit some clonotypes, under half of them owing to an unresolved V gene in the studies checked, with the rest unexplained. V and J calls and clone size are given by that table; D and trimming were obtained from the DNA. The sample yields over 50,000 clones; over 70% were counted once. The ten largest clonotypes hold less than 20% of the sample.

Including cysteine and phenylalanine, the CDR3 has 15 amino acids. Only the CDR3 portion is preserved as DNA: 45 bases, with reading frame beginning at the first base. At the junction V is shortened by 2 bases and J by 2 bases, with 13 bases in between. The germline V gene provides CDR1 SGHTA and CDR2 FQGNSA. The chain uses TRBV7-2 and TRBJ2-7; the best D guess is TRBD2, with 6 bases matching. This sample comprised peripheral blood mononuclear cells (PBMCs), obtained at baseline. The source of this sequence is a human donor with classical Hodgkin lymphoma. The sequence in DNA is TGTGCCAGCAGCTTAACTAGCTTAGTCGCCTACGAGCAGTACTTC. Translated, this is CASSLTSLVAYEQYF. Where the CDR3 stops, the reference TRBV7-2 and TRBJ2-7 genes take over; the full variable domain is GAGVSQSPSNKVTEKGKDVELRCDPISGHTALYWYRQSLGQGLEFLIYFQGNSAPDKSGLPSDRFSAERTGGSVSTLTIQRTQQEDSAVYLCASSLTSLVAYEQYFGPGTRLTVT.